This T cell receptor (beta chain) was identified during a study of cytomegalovirus exposure and HLA in healthy donors. For this clone: Antigen unknown.

Study-wide results and limits: Immune exposure data for these donors was limited to CMV serostatus.

Germline V gene data show CDR1 as KGHSH and CDR2 as LQKENI. Trimming shortened V by 3 bases and J by 1 base, and 9 bases separated the two germline ends. The CDR3 covers 14 residues. PCR used 60 Vbeta primers and 13 Jbeta primers. The data were produced by immunoSEQ multiplex PCR, yet TCRdb's version contains in-frame clones alone and is incomplete. Its listing shows 45,000 or so clones. This chain links TRBV18 with TRBJ1-1; D remains ambiguous. Sequenced sample: PBMCs. The sequence derives from a male donor in good health and CMV-seronegative. For the CDR3, the DNA is TGTGCCAGCTCACCTAGAGGTGGGAACACTGAAGCTTTCTTT. It codes for CASSPRGGNTEAFF.